This TCR beta chain came from a study of T-cell memory formation after mild COVID-19. MiXCR, applied by TCRdb to the 5' RACE reads, yields one record per CDR3 protein. The sample lists just under 150,000 distinct CDR3 sequences, roughly 6.2% occurring once. Deletions cut 4 bases from V and 6 bases from J, with 13 bases between. Germline V CDR1 and CDR2: ENHRY, SYGVKD. This CDR3 has 13 residues. Sequenced sample: PBMCs or a T cell subset sorted from them (not recorded which). This rearrangement joins TRBV10-3 to TRBJ2-7, with D tentatively TRBD1 (6 bases). This clonotype originated in an adult woman who had mild COVID-19 (a few samples of this study predate the infection). Cell type and time point are not known. The CDR3 DNA is TGTGCCATCAGTGTATCAGGGGTTAGCGAGCAGTACTTC. Translation gives CAISVSGVSEQYF.